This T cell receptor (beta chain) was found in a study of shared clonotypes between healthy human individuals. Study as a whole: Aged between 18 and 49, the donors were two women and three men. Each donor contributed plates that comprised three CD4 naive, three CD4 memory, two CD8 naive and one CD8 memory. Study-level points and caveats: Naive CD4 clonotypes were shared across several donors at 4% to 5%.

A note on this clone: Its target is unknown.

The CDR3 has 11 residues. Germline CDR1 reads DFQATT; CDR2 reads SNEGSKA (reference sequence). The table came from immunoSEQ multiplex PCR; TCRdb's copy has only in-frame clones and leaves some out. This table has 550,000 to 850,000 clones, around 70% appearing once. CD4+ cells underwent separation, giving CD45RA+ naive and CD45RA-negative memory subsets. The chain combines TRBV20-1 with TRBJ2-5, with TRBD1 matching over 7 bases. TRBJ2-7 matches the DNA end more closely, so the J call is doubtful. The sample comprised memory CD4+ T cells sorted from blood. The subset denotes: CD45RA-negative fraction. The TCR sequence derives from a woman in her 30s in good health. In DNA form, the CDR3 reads TGCAGTGCTCCCCGACAGGGCGAGCAGTACTTC. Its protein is CSAPRQGEQYF.